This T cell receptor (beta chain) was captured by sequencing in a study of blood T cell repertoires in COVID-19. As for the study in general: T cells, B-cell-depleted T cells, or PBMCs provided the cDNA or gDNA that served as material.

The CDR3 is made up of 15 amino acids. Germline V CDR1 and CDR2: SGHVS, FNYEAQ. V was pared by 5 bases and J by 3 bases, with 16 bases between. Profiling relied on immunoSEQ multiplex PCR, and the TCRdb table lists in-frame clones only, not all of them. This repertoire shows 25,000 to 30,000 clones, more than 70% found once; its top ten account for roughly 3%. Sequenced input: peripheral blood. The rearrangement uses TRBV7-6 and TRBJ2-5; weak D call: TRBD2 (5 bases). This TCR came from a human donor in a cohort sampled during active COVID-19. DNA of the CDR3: TGTGCCAGCAGCACATCACCGGGAAGCGAAGAGACCCAGTACTTC. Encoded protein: CASSTSPGSEETQYF.